One and the same sample provided the 18 T cell receptor beta chains below, sequenced in a study of OX40 agonist ivuxolimab in advanced cancers. Profiled with immunoSEQ multiplex PCR; TCRdb holds only in-frame clones, not every one. This table holds around 33,000 clones, 84% found once. The sample consisted of CD4+ or CD8+ T cells sorted from blood, taken in a trial of the OX40 agonist ivuxolimab. All receptors derive from an adult with an advanced solid tumor such as melanoma, head and neck, liver or kidney cancer.

The genes are TRBV28 and TRBJ2-1, with 10 bases matching TRBD2. Germline lookup yields CDR1 MDHEN and CDR2 SYDVKM. Germline trimming cut 6 bases from V and 4 bases from J; bases unmatched to any gene: 6. This CDR3 has 15 residues. CDR3: CASSLGTSAYNEQFF. The CDR3 nucleotides are TGTGCCAGCAGCCTGGGGACTAGCGCTTACAATGAGCAGTTCTTC.

This chain connects TRBV27 to TRBJ2-7; perhaps D is TRBD1 or TRBD2 (5 bases each). V lost 7 bases, J lost 2 bases, and 18 bases lay in between. This CDR3 spans 15 amino acids. The germline V gene encodes CDR1 MNHEY and CDR2 SMNVEV (reference sequence). The CDR3 DNA follows: TGTGCCAGCAAGTTGGCCGGGACCAAGGCCTACGAGCAGTACTTC. Amino acids: CASKLAGTKAYEQYF.

This clone came up a few times. This CDR3 reads CSVEDRTSNTEAFF. The CDR3 bases are TGCAGCGTTGAAGATCGGACGAGCAACACTGAAGCTTTCTTT. The chain joins TRBV29-1 to TRBJ1-1; no clear D. V was shortened by 0 bases and J by 2 bases, with 10 bases between the two germline ends. The CDR3 totals 14 residues. Germline assignment: CDR1 SQVTM and CDR2 ANQGSEA.

V usage is TRBV11-2 and J usage is TRBJ2-1, with D tentatively TRBD2 (7 bases). CDR1 and CDR2 (germline): SGHAT, FQNNGV. V gave up 2 bases and J gave up 9 bases, with 11 bases separating them. CDR3 length: 13 residues. Here the CDR3 reads CASSLRGAVEQFF. DNA of the CDR3: TGTGCCAGCAGCTTACGGGGGGCCGTTGAGCAGTTCTTC. The complete variable domain, with remaining parts taken from reference TRBV11-2 and TRBJ2-1, reads EAGVAQSPRYKIIEKRQSVAFWCNPISGHATLYWYQQILGQGPKLLIQFQNNGVVDDSQLPKDRFSAERLKGVDSTLKIQPAKLEDSAVYLCASSLRGAVEQFFGPGTRLTVL.

This clone appeared once. The genes are TRBV4-1 and TRBJ1-6; D is unresolved. V was pared by 0 bases and J by 6 bases, with 3 bases between. Germline V gene data show CDR1 as MGHRA and CDR2 as YSYEKL. CDR3 length: 13 amino acids. The CDR3 loop is CASSQDSNSPLHF. DNA of the CDR3: TGCGCCAGCAGCCAAGACAGTAATTCACCCCTCCACTTT.

V usage is TRBV7-3 and J usage is TRBJ1-3, with 7 bases fitting TRBD1. The germline V gene has CDR1 SGHTA and CDR2 FQGTGA. The CDR3 has 15 amino acids. V lost 5 bases and J lost 4; bases outside the gene matches: 8. CDR3 residues: CASSLSGGYGNTIYF. CDR3 in DNA: TGTGCCAGCAGCCTTTCAGGGGGGTACGGAAACACCATATATTTT.

DNA of the CDR3: TGTGCCAGCAGCGACCTCGGGGGGGCCGGAGAGCAGTACTTC. Encoded protein: CASSDLGGAGEQYF. The gene calls are TRBV27 and TRBJ2-7; TRBD2 matches at 8 bases. CDR1 and CDR2 (germline): MNHEY, SMNVEV (reference sequence). The CDR3 contains 14 residues. Trimming took 6 bases from V and 7 from J; bases not matched to a gene: 11.

The rearrangement links TRBV18 to TRBJ2-3; D ambiguous. Trimming removed 3 bases at V and 0 bases at J, with 19 bases between. Germline CDR1 reads KGHSH; CDR2 reads LQKENI. This CDR3 has 18 residues. The CDR3 protein is CASSPEQPEYYSTDTQYF. CDR3 DNA sequence: TGTGCCAGCTCACCTGAACAGCCGGAGTATTATAGCACAGATACGCAGTATTTT.

The CDR3: CASSMGPIEKLFF. The CDR3 DNA sequence: TGTGCCAGCTCAATGGGACCGATTGAAAAACTGTTTTTT. V and J are TRBV18 and TRBJ1-4; possibly TRBD1 for D (5 bases). Germline CDR1 and CDR2: KGHSH and LQKENI. Trimming took off 5 bases at V and 7 bases at J, with 11 bases between the two ends. CDR3 size: 13 residues.

The chain couples TRBV9 to TRBJ2-1, with 12 positions matching TRBD1. This CDR3 is built from 17 residues. The J segment lost 9 bases and the V segment lost 4 bases, leaving 14 bases of the junction unmatched. Germline V CDR1 and CDR2: SGDLS, YYNGEE. CDR3 protein: CASSRTRGQGAGGEQFF. Written as DNA, the CDR3 is TGTGCCAGCAGCCGGACACGGGGACAGGGGGCAGGTGGTGAGCAGTTCTTC.

About this clone: This sample includes further DNA sequences coding for the same CDR3. The rearrangement links TRBV11-2 to TRBJ2-2; possible D gene TRBD2, 6 bases. CDR1 is SGHAT, CDR2 FQNNGV, per germline. V was cut by 5 bases and J by 1 base, with 8 bases left in between. This CDR3 region has 14 residues. The CDR3 nucleotides read TGTGCCAGCAGCAGGCGGGGGAACACCGGGGAGCTGTTTTTT. Its translation: CASSRRGNTGELFF.

The chain couples TRBV4-1 to TRBJ2-1, with 13 bases lining up with TRBD2. Germline V lookup: CDR1 MGHRA, CDR2 YSYEKL. The CDR3 is 15 residues long. V trimming: 1 base; J trimming: 10 bases; junction bases outside the gene matches: 4. In DNA form, the CDR3 reads TGCGCCAGCAGCCAAGTCGGACTAGCGGGAGACGAGCAGTTCTTC. Translating gives CASSQVGLAGDEQFF.

This clone was counted a single time. The rearrangement links TRBV7-9 to TRBJ2-3; TRBD1 aligns across 8 bases. Germline CDR1 is SEHNR and CDR2 is FQNEAQ (reference sequence). Trimming took 5 bases from V and 2 from J; bases not matched to a gene: 12. CDR3 length: 17 amino acids. CDR3 region: CASSGTRQGTNTDTQYF. The CDR3 DNA reads TGTGCCAGCAGCGGCACTCGACAGGGGACGAACACAGATACGCAGTATTTT.

This clone was recorded only once. An end of the junction differs from the germline gene, which may be a read error. The chain recombines TRBV27 with TRBJ2-7; weak D call: TRBD1 (5 bases). The CDR3 extends over 15 amino acids. Germline V gives CDR1 MNHEY, CDR2 SMNVEV (reference sequence). In DNA form, the CDR3 reads TGCGCCAGCAGCCCCTCCTCAGGGTCTTCCTACGAGCAGTACTTC. It specifies CASSPSSGSSYEQYF.

CDR3 sequence: CASTPRLRGPQHF. The CDR3 nucleotides are TGTGCCAGTACCCCCCGACTTCGTGGGCCCCAGCATTTT. The chain couples TRBV19 to TRBJ1-5; no clear D. The germline gives CDR1 LNHDA, CDR2 SQIVND (reference sequence). Trimming cost V 7 bases and J 9 bases, with 16 bases left between them. This CDR3 is built from 13 residues.

The chain links TRBV19 to TRBJ2-7, with 11 bases identical to TRBD2. The germline CDR1 and CDR2 sequences are LNHDA and SQIVND (reference sequence). V lost 3 bases, J lost 2 bases, and 6 bases stayed unmatched. The CDR3 consists of 16 residues. CDR3 sequence: CASSMSGTSGTYEQYF. CDR3 nucleotides: TGTGCCAGTAGTATGTCAGGGACTAGCGGTACCTACGAGCAGTACTTC.

The chain has TRBV7-8 and TRBJ1-3, with no clear D. The germline V and J ends were trimmed by 8 bases and 5 bases, with 10 bases remaining between them. The CDR3 is 12 residues long. The V gene's germline CDR1 is SGHVS and CDR2 FQNEAQ. CDR3 protein: CASQELRNTIYF. CDR3 DNA sequence: TGTGCCAGCCAGGAGTTGAGAAACACCATATATTTT.

The genes are TRBV11-2 and TRBJ2-5, with D tentatively TRBD2 (6 bases). Between the trimmed V and J ends, which lost 1 base and 5 bases, there was a span of 14 bases. CDR1 and CDR2 from the germline V gene are SGHAT and FQNNGV. The CDR3 sequence is 15 residues long. The CDR3 here is CASSLGGGQGETQYF. CDR3 nucleotide sequence: TGTGCCAGCAGCTTAGGTGGAGGGCAAGGGGAGACCCAGTACTTC. Full variable domain (outside the CDR3, taken from reference TRBV11-2 and TRBJ2-5): EAGVAQSPRYKIIEKRQSVAFWCNPISGHATLYWYQQILGQGPKLLIQFQNNGVVDDSQLPKDRFSAERLKGVDSTLKIQPAKLEDSAVYLCASSLGGGQGETQYFGPGTRLLVL.